This T cell receptor (beta chain) was recorded in a study of cytomegalovirus exposure and HLA in healthy donors (dated by TCRdb to 2016 to 2017). Regarding the study in general: In an earlier analysis of roughly 590 of the donors, roughly 300 Gb of sequence data and roughly 100 million unique TCR beta sequences from about 180 million T cells were reported. Genome-wide SNP genotypes for about 65% of the 666 donors were used in a later genetic analysis, which treated that subset as a discovery cohort. A later analysis re-analyzed previously published TCR beta repertoires from 550 to 700 donors and added high-resolution HLA genotyping to study TCR occurrence patterns. The study profiled the T cell repertoires of some 610 subjects by immunosequencing and related them to cytomegalovirus serostatus. Donor age, sex, ethnicity and CMV serostatus were compiled together with the repertoire data. The study aimed to test whether cataloging public T cell receptors could reveal signatures of past pathogen exposure. Rather than drawing on any new phenotypic data, the later analysis identified candidate immune exposures from TCR beta sequences and the way those sequences occurred across donors. To predict cytomegalovirus infection status, the study combined high-throughput TCR immunosequencing, statistical association of individual TCRs with disease status, and machine learning. Of the 300 to 500 genotyped donors, 81% were placed in the genetic ancestry cluster associated with self-reported Caucasian donors. An earlier analysis of approximately 640 of the donors applied high-throughput TCR beta sequencing to assess whether each TCR beta V gene segment acted as functional or pseudogenic. On average, about 200,000 unique TCR beta nucleotide sequences were sequenced per donor among fewer than 500 genotyped donors of the cohort, with about 17% of those sequences being non-productive. An early release covering approximately 600 HLA-typed donors comprised about 320 gigabases of sequencing data and tens of millions of unique TCR sequences. Typing coverage differed by locus: A, B, C, DRB1 and DQB1 were typed in roughly 620-630 donors, DQA1 in 522, DPA1 in 606, and DPB1 in roughly 470. Besides the first cohort of approximately 670 subjects, a separate validation cohort made up of 120 different subjects was used. Class I and class II HLA loci were covered by the typing at four-digit resolution. All discovery cohort repertoires had been generated using a single sequencing platform. Five DR-DQ haplotypes were handled as single units for association and clustering because linkage in the cohort was strong.

The CDR3, cysteine through phenylalanine, is 16 amino acids long. The only DNA kept is the CDR3, 48 bases in frame from the first base. Ends trimmed: V by 5 bases, J by 6 bases; bases unmatched to a gene: 10. CDR1 LGHNA and CDR2 YNFKEQ are derived from the germline V gene. The cohort comprised hundreds of healthy bone marrow donors. All cohort members were sampled while nominally healthy, although unrecorded immune exposures were likely present. CMV serostatus was recorded as positive for roughly 290 and negative for about 50% of the 666 cohort members, whereas no CMV serostatus was recorded for the donor in question. Every donor gave a peripheral blood sample, and the peripheral blood mononuclear cells from that sample were used for TCR beta sequencing. Genomic DNA extraction from the blood cell samples was performed with the Qiagen DNeasy Blood Extraction Kit. Library preparation was by the immunoSEQ multiplex PCR assay. A mixture of 60 forward primers for TCR Vbeta segments and 13 reverse primers for TCR Jbeta segments was used in the multiplex PCR. Amplification of the CDR3 region of rearranged TCR beta genes was performed with a multiplex PCR assay on genomic DNA. The amplified TCR beta libraries were sequenced on the Illumina HiSeq System as 87-base-pair reads. As for the authors' bioinformatics: A later analysis counted 65 million to 90 million unique TCR beta chains across the 666 repertoires, and 10 million to 12 million of these chains were shared by at least two donors. A nearest-neighbor algorithm error-corrected the raw reads and collapsed the reads into unique sequences, merging closely related sequences to remove PCR and sequencing errors. To assign V, D and J gene segments, CDR3 sequences were aligned to IMGT reference sequences. Each retained sequence needed at least a six-nucleotide match to both a V gene segment and a J gene segment. Rearrangements were called productive when the CDR3 lacked stop codons and stayed in frame with V and J; all others were non-productive. Following IMGT convention, CDR3 was defined as the stretch from the second conserved V-encoded cysteine up to the conserved J-encoded phenylalanine. In an earlier analysis of approximately 590 of the donors, sequences lacking an unambiguous match to a single V gene segment were excluded. In an earlier analysis of 587 of the donors, V segments were called functional above 56.7% productive rearrangements and were called segregating when the between-donor standard deviation exceeded 5%. A statistical classification framework was built for diagnosing cytomegalovirus status from the catalog of TCR beta chain sequences. V and J gene assignment, in a later analysis, came from comparing TCR nucleotide sequences with IMGT/GENE-DB human TR gene sequences. Using the TCRdist pipeline, a later analysis assigned CDR3 sequences along with most-parsimonious VDJ recombination scenarios. In a later analysis, each TCR beta chain was defined by its CDR3 amino acid sequence together with its V-gene family, and reads without a unique V-gene family were excluded. A later analysis removed 450 to 600 highly shared, low-generation-probability nucleotide sequences to deal with suspected cross-contamination and a sequencing artifact. A later analysis calculated a clonal expansion index for each public chain from normalized within-repertoire ranks of inferred template counts. In a later analysis, generation probabilities were computed using a VDJ recombination model fitted to out-of-frame rearrangements, and the results were checked against IGoR. A later analysis scored TCR-TCR, TCR-HLA and TCR-CMV co-occurrence with hypergeometric tests, applying a repertoire-size bias correction to TCR pairs. A later analysis estimated false discovery rates by permuting HLA or CMV assignments 20 times. In a later analysis, co-occurring TCRs were grouped using DBSCAN, and TCRdist sequence similarity was added for clustering within HLA-allele-positive subsets. For co-occurrence clustering, repertoires with fewer than 30,000 or more than 120,000 public chains were excluded, along with four or five repertoires with anomalous nucleotide sharing. This immuneACCESS table, as held by TCRdb, lists in-frame sequences with V and J called but not all clones. Of the missing ones, under half trace to an unresolved V gene in checked studies; the others have no known cause. D and trimming were read from the DNA, whereas the V and J calls and clone size are those reported in that table. The sample table shows roughly 120,000 clones, and about four fifths are seen once. The biggest ten clones account for approximately 0.97% of the sample.

The paper's findings and limits, for the study overall: In both the original and validation cohorts, the classifier was reported to diagnose cytomegalovirus status with high specificity and sensitivity. The 87-base-pair reads could not distinguish some IMGT-functional V segments, including TRBV6-2 and TRBV6-3, so those segments were excluded. Broadly in line with IMGT annotations, most TCR beta V segments showed up in productive rearrangements about 87% or about 30% of the time in an earlier analysis of several hundred of the donors. Assigning TCR associations to individual alleles was difficult when HLA alleles, especially DR and DQ, strongly co-occurred. A later analysis associated around 16,000 TCR beta sequences with specific HLA alleles at a false discovery rate of 0.05. In vitro tests confirmed that a few of the cytomegalovirus-associated TCR beta chains recognize cytomegalovirus antigens. Most CMV-associated TCR beta chains appeared to be HLA-restricted in a later analysis, and the HLA associations seemed to be driven largely by CMV exposure. Linkage disequilibrium might explain the correlated functional status among segregating V segments, but an unknown experimental factor could not be ruled out. The study gave a list of 150 to 200 TCR beta chains associated with cytomegalovirus. Because HLA typing was unavailable for some donors at each locus, only the typed subset was used in association tests. V-gene and J-gene trimming of TCR beta chains was associated with a missense DCLRE1C variant in a later genetic analysis, and the association was replicated in an independent cohort. According to a later analysis, TCR association rates differed among HLA loci, with DRB1 alleles showing the most associated TCRs and HLA-C alleles showing the fewest. In a later analysis, HLA-associated TCR beta chains showed more clonal expansion and lower generation probabilities than non-associated chains that were equally common. Across donors, most TCR sequences were observed very rarely, whereas some public TCRs were present in many individuals. Because counts were too low, about 18 rarely observed V segments, including chromosome 9 orphons, were excluded from the earlier analysis of 587 of the donors. This cohort had only TCR beta chains sequenced, and the lack of alpha or paired-chain data limited which features could be detected. Sequencing depth was assumed to be roughly uniform across donors in the presence/absence analyses, though that assumption may not hold. The sequencing pipeline was judged likely to have produced a cluster of highly shared sequence variants as a technical artifact. Several of the top co-occurrence clusters appeared to be linked to parvovirus B19, influenza, CMV and Epstein-Barr virus, according to a later analysis. According to a later genetic analysis, donors in an Asian-associated ancestry cluster had fewer N-insertions in productive TCRs than the approximately 610-donor mean. A further reported finding was that TCR beta sequences accurately predicted the HLA-A and HLA-B alleles for most subjects in the first cohort. The authors suggested that the approach could potentially be generalized to other disease states and immunological phenotypes. Immune exposure information for the cohort was limited to CMV serostatus.

Remarks on this clone: The clone's antigen remains unknown. No much larger clone exists at a distance of one base, and base qualities are not known.

Sequenced sample: PBMCs. Recombination joined TRBV4-2 with TRBJ2-1; a stretch of 10 junction bases matches TRBD2. The receptor's source is a human donor in good health. The DNA sequence is as follows: TGTGCCAGCAGCGCTACAGCGGGGGGGCCGCGCAATGAGCAGTTCTTC. Its translation is CASSATAGGPRNEQFF.